This T cell receptor beta chain derives from a study of control samples from healthy donors and cancer patients. The CDR3 has 14 residues. V lost 3 bases, J lost 5 bases, and 10 bases lay in between. Looked up from germline, CDR1 is LGHNT and CDR2 is FRNRAP. Sequencing used immunoSEQ multiplex PCR; TCRdb keeps in-frame clones, though not all of them. This table has 80,000 to 100,000 clones, roughly 92% appearing once. The sequenced sample was blood. V gene TRBV12-5 combines with J gene TRBJ2-2, with D maybe TRBD2 (7 bases). The TCR originated in a human donor in good health. The donor label of this sample is uncertain. The CDR3 loop reads CASGFRGGTGELFF. The CDR3 DNA sequence: TGTGCTAGTGGTTTCAGGGGAGGGACCGGGGAGCTGTTTTTT.